The 17 T cell receptor beta chains below were found in one sample sequenced in a study of neurological immune-mediated disorders. MiXCR was run by TCRdb on the 5' RACE reads, yielding one entry per CDR3 protein. The data contain about 14,000 distinct CDR3 sequences, approximately 13% of them singletons. The sequenced material came from CD8+ T cells from blood. The receptors shown here come from a female donor with HTLV-1-associated myelopathy (HAM/TSP).

This clonotype was observed many times. The genes are TRBV20-1 and TRBJ2-7; D perhaps matches TRBD1 (7 bases). V was shortened by 3 bases and J by 9 bases, with 18 bases between the two germline ends. CDR3 length: 13 residues. CDR1 and CDR2 (germline): DFQATT, SNEGSKA (reference sequence). The CDR3 region is CSARARGVRWQYF. CDR3 bases: TGCAGTGCTAGGGCCAGGGGGGTCCGCTGGCAGTACTTC.

This clonotype has ten or more counts. The chain has TRBV7-9 and TRBJ1-4; D uncertain. The CDR3 runs to 15 residues. V gave up 2 bases and J gave up 8 bases, with 15 bases separating them. Germline loops: CDR1 SEHNR, CDR2 FQNEAQ (reference sequence). The CDR3 DNA sequence: TGTGCCAGCAGCTTATTATCCGGGTTGAAGGAAAAACTGTTTTTT. It encodes CASSLLSGLKEKLFF.

This clonotype appeared many times. V usage is TRBV25-1 and J usage is TRBJ2-1; 7 nucleotides line up with TRBD1. The V segment lost 4 bases and the J segment 5 bases; nucleotides outside the gene matches: 8. The germline CDR1 and CDR2 sequences are MGHDK and SYGVNS. The CDR3 has 15 amino acids. The CDR3 region has the DNA TGTGCCAGCAGTGGCAACTGGGACAGCAACAATGAGCAGTTCTTC. Amino acid sequence: CASSGNWDSNNEQFF.

This clonotype has ten or more counts. The chain couples TRBV4-3 to TRBJ2-1, with TRBD2 matching over 11 bases. V was clipped by 0 bases and J by 7 bases; unmatched bases: 5. Germline CDR1 LGHNA, CDR2 YSLEER. The CDR3 runs to 16 residues. The CDR3 region has the DNA TGCGCCAGCAGCCAAGATAGCGGGGGGGCCGGAAATGAGCAGTTCTTC. Translation: CASSQDSGGAGNEQFF.

In this sample, this clonotype turned up many times. The chain recombines TRBV29-1 with TRBJ1-4; TRBD1 aligns across 9 bases. After removal of 0 bases from V and 2 bases from J, the junction contained 10 bases not matched to a gene. The CDR3 totals 18 residues. Germline lookup yields CDR1 SQVTM and CDR2 ANQGSEA. This chain's CDR3 is CSVEERRDRVVTNEKLFF. CDR3 DNA: TGCAGCGTTGAAGAGCGTAGGGACAGGGTTGTTACTAATGAAAAACTGTTTTTT. The full variable domain, completed using reference TRBV29-1 and TRBJ1-4, is SAVISQKPSRDICQRGTSLTIQCQVDSQVTMMFWYRQQPGQSLTLIATANQGSEATYESGFVIDKFPISRPNLTFSTLTVSNMSPEDSSIYLCSVEERRDRVVTNEKLFFGSGTQLSVL.

This chain joins TRBV6-1 and TRBJ1-1; the D gene is possibly TRBD1 (6 bases). The CDR3 has 16 residues. The germline V gene encodes CDR1 MNHNS and CDR2 SASEGT. Deletions cut 2 bases from V and 0 bases from J, with 13 bases between. For the CDR3, the DNA is TGTGCCAGCAGTGAACTCTCTGGGGGCATGAACACTGAAGCTTTCTTT. This sequence encodes CASSELSGGMNTEAFF.

A word on this clonotype: Possible read error: a much larger clone is one base away. This chain uses TRBV7-6 with TRBJ2-2; 7 nucleotides line up with TRBD2. The J segment lost 7 bases and the V segment lost 7 bases, leaving 6 bases of the junction unmatched. CDR1 is SGHVS and CDR2 is FNYEAQ in the germline V gene. The length of the CDR3 is 13 residues. The CDR3 DNA follows: TGTGCCAGCACTACTAGCGTGAACGGGGAGCTGTTTTTT. This sequence encodes CASTTSVNGELFF.

This clonotype was counted ten times or more. V is TRBV4-2 and J is TRBJ2-3, with D perhaps being TRBD1 or TRBD2 (5 bases each). Trimming left V 0 bases short and J 1 base short, with 11 bases between. In germline, CDR1 is LGHNA, CDR2 YNFKEQ. This CDR3 is built from 16 residues. In nucleotides, the CDR3 is TGTGCCAGCAGCCAAGAATTGGGGGAAGGCACAGATACGCAGTATTTT. Translation: CASSQELGEGTDTQYF.

This clonotype was observed at least ten times. J is TRBJ2-5 and V is TRBV5-6; D is possibly TRBD2 (8 bases). Germline lookup yields CDR1 SGHDT and CDR2 YYEEEE. V lost 7 bases and J lost 4, with 14 bases in between. The CDR3 covers 13 residues. CDR3: CASGQAGGETQYF. The CDR3 DNA is TGTGCCAGCGGACAGGCGGGAGGAGAGACCCAGTACTTC. Complete variable domain (other parts from reference TRBV5-6 and TRBJ2-5): DAGVTQSPTHLIKTRGQQVTLRCSPKSGHDTVSWYQQALGQGPQFIFQYYEEEERQRGNFPDRFSGHQFPNYSSELNVNALLLGDSALYLCASGQAGGETQYFGPGTRLLVL.

This clonotype was detected many times. This chain connects TRBV7-9 to TRBJ1-1; no firm D call. Germline assignment: CDR1 SEHNR and CDR2 FQNEAQ (reference sequence). Trimming shortened V by 5 bases and J by 4 bases, and 8 bases separated the two germline ends. The CDR3 runs 12 residues. CDR3 in amino acids: CASSKPVTEAFF. For the CDR3, the DNA is TGTGCCAGCAGCAAACCGGTCACTGAAGCTTTCTTT.

This clonotype was found a few times. V and J are TRBV5-1 and TRBJ1-1, with TRBD1 matching over 7 bases. V was clipped by 4 bases and J by 0 bases; unmatched bases: 3. The CDR3 is 14 amino acids. The germline CDR1 and CDR2 sequences are SGHRS and YFSETQ. The CDR3 DNA reads TGCGCCAGCAGCCAAGGACAGGTGAACACTGAAGCTTTCTTT. Protein product: CASSQGQVNTEAFF.

This clonotype showed up many times. V is TRBV5-4 and J is TRBJ2-3; no reliable D call. CDR3 size: 14 residues. Per the germline V gene, CDR1 is SGHNT and CDR2 is YYREEE (reference sequence). With 1 base removed from V and 0 bases from J, the gap between germline ends came to 6 bases. Here the CDR3 DNA reads TGTGCCAGCAGCTTGCAGCTCAGCACAGATACGCAGTATTTT. Amino acids: CASSLQLSTDTQYF.

This clonotype came up many times. The chain joins TRBV7-9 to TRBJ1-2; D remains unclear. This CDR3 has 13 amino acids. Germline CDR1 is SEHNR and CDR2 is FQNEAQ (reference sequence). Trimming left V 1 base short and J 8 bases short, with 11 bases between. Here the CDR3 DNA reads TGTGCCAGCAGCTTAGAGCGGGTTAAGGGCTACACCTTC. Protein: CASSLERVKGYTF.

The sample holds many counts of this clonotype. The chain uses TRBV5-1 and TRBJ1-1; the D gene is possibly TRBD1 (5 bases). Trimming left V 5 bases short and J 2 bases short, with 7 bases between. The CDR3 runs 12 residues. Germline values: CDR1 SGHRS, CDR2 YFSETQ. The CDR3 here is CASSQGNTEAFF. Here the CDR3 DNA reads TGCGCCAGCAGTCAGGGAAACACTGAAGCTTTCTTT.

This clonotype was counted ten times or more. The chain carries TRBV2 and TRBJ2-7; D is perhaps TRBD2 (5 bases). This CDR3 comprises 14 residues. With 4 bases removed from V and 0 bases from J, the gap between germline ends came to 10 bases. The germline V gene has CDR1 SNHLY and CDR2 FYNNEI. The CDR3 nucleotides are TGTGCCAGCAGTGCGGGGTCCATCTCCTACGAGCAGTACTTC. Translating gives CASSAGSISYEQYF.

This clonotype was seen only a few times. This chain joins TRBV19 and TRBJ1-2; D not resolved. V gave up 8 bases and J gave up 5 bases, with 9 bases separating them. This CDR3 contains 11 residues. Germline CDR1 reads LNHDA; CDR2 reads SQIVND (reference sequence). This chain's CDR3 is CASAVGYGYTF. As DNA, the CDR3 is TGTGCCAGTGCCGTAGGGTATGGCTACACCTTC.

This clonotype has at least ten counts. The chain employs TRBV6-9 and TRBJ2-7; TRBD1 aligns across 9 bases. V shed 2 bases and J 5 bases; nucleotides not matched to a gene: 13. CDR3 length: 17 residues. The germline V gene has CDR1 MNHGY and CDR2 SVAAGI. Here the CDR3 reads CASSYGPRDRVRNEQYF. CDR3 DNA sequence: TGTGCCAGCAGTTATGGGCCCCGGGACAGGGTTAGAAACGAGCAGTACTTC.